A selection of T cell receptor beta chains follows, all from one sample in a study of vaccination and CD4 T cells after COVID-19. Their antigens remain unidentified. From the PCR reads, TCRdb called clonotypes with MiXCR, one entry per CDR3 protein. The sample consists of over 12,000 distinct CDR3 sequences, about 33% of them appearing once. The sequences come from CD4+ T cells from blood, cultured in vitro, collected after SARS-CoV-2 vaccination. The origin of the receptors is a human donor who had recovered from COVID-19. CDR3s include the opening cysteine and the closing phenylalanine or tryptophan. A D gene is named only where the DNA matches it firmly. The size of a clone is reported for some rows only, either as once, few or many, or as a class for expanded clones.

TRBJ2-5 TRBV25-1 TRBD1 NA TGTGCCAGCAGTGGGGACAGGATTCAGACCCAGTACTTC CASSGDRIQTQYF
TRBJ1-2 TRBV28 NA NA TGTGCCAGCAGTTTACGGGGCGGGCAGGTTTATGGCTACACCTTC CASSLRGGQVYGYTF
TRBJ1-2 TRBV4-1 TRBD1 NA TGCGCCAGCAGCCAAGATCGGGGACAGAAGGAATATGGCTACACCTTC CASSQDRGQKEYGYTF
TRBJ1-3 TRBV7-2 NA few TGTGCCAGCAGCTTAGCGGTACGGTCCTCTGGAAACACCATATATTTT CASSLAVRSSGNTIYF
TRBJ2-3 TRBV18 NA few TGTGCCAGCTCACCGAGGGACGGACTCACAGATACGCAGTATTTT CASSPRDGLTDTQYF
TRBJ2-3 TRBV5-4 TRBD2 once TGTGCCAGCAGCTTCGGGCTAGCGGGAGATACGCAGTATTTT CASSFGLAGDTQYF
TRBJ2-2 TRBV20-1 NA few TGCAGTGCCCCCCGGGTAGAGAACACCGGGGAGCTGTTTTTT CSAPRVENTGELFF
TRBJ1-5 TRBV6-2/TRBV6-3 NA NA TGTGCCAGCAGTCCCCACGGCAATCAGCCCCAGCATTTT CASSPHGNQPQHF
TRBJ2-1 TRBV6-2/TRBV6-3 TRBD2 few TGTGCCAGCAGAACCGGGACTAGCGGGACGAATGAGCAGTTCTTC CASRTGTSGTNEQFF
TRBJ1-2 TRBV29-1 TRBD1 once TGCAGCGTGAACGAGGGACAGCCGTCTCGATTC CSVNEGQPSRF
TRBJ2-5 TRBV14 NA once TGTGCCAGCAGCCGGTCGTTCCTTCTAGAGACCCAGTACTTC CASSRSFLLETQYF
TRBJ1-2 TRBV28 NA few TGTGCCAGCAGCCGCTCCGGACCTCGGGGCTACACCTTC CASSRSGPRGYTF
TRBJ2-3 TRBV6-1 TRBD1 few TGTGCCAGCCGGACAGGGCCCAGCACAGATACGCAGTATTTT CASRTGPSTDTQYF
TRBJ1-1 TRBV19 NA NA TGTGCCAGTAGTTCTGGTGGCACTGAAGCTTTCTTT CASSSGGTEAFF
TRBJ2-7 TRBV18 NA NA TGTGCCAGCTCACCACCCGACGTATACGAGCAGTACTTC CASSPPDVYEQYF
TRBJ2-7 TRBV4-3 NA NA TGCGCCAGCAGCAGGCTGCGGGGACGCCTGGAGGACGAGCAGTACTTC CASSRLRGRLEDEQYF
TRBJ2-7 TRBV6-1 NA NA TGTGCCAGCCGAGGACAAACCTACGAGCAGTACTTC CASRGQTYEQYF
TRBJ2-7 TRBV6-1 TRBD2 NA TGTGCCAGCAGGCGGACTAGCGGGATGGCCTACGAGCAGTACTTC CASRRTSGMAYEQYF
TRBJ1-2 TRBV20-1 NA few TGCAGTTCCTTTCACTATGGCTACACCTTC CSSFHYGYTF
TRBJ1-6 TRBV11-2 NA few TGTGCCAGCAGTTGGGGGCAGGTTAATTCACCCCTCCACTTT CASSWGQVNSPLHF
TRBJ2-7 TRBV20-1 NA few TGCAGTGCCCTCGGGGGGCTATACGAGCAGTACTTC CSALGGLYEQYF
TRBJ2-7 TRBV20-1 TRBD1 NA TGCAGTGCGGACAGGGGAAGCTCCTACGAGCAGTACTTC CSADRGSSYEQYF
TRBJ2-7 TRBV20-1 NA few TGCAGTGCTAGAGATTTGGGACCTTCCTACGAGCAGTACTTC CSARDLGPSYEQYF
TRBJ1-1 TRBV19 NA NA TGTGCCAGTAGTCGCCCAGGAGGGACTAACACTGAAGCTTTCTTT CASSRPGGTNTEAFF
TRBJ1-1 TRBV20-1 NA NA TGCAGTGCTAGACAGGTACAGAACACTGAAGCTTTCTTT CSARQVQNTEAFF
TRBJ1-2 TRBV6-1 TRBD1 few TGTGCCAGCAGTGACCCGAGACAGGGTAACTATGGCTACACCTTC CASSDPRQGNYGYTF
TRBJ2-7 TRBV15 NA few TGTGCCACCAGCAGAGGTTGGGGGGACGAGCAGTACTTC CATSRGWGDEQYF
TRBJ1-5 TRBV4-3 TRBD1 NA TGCGCCAGCAGCCGCAACAGGGGGGATCAGCCCCAGCATTTT CASSRNRGDQPQHF
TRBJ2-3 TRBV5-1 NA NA TGCGCCAGCAGCTTGGGGAGAGAGGATACGCAGTATTTT CASSLGREDTQYF
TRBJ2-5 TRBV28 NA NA TGTGCCAGCAGAGAGGGGGGGAGGATGGAGACCCAGTACTTC CASREGGRMETQYF
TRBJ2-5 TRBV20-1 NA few TGCAGTGCTAGAGTAGGTAGCGTGAGTGAGACCCAGTACTTC CSARVGSVSETQYF
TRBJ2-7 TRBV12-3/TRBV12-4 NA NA TGTGCCAGCAGTTTGACCGCCACGTTCCACGAGCAGTACTTC CASSLTATFHEQYF
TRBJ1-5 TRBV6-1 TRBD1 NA TGTGCCAGCAGCCTTGGACAGGGTAAAGGTCAGCCCCAGCATTTT CASSLGQGKGQPQHF
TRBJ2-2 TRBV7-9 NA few TGTGCCAGCAGCGAGGGGTCGAGAGGCAGGGAGGCCGGGGAGCTGTTTTTT CASSEGSRGREAGELFF
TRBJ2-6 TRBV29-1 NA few TGCAGCGTGGCCGGCTCTGGGGCCAACGTCCTGACTTTC CSVAGSGANVLTF
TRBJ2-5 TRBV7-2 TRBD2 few TGTGCCAGCAGTACGGGGGGGCGCCGGGAGACCCAGTACTTC CASSTGGRRETQYF
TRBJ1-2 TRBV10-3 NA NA TGTGCCATCAAGGGGCATGGAGGGGGCTACACCTTC CAIKGHGGGYTF
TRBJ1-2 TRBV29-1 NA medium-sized TGCAGCGTTGGTCTAGTAGCTAACTATGGCTACACCTTC CSVGLVANYGYTF
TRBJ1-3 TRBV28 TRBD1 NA TGTGCCAGCAGTTCCGCAGGGGGGGCCCCCTCTGGAAACACCATATATTTT CASSSAGGAPSGNTIYF
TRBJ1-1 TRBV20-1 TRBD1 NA TGCAGTGCTAGTGGGGGACAGGGAACGGGCACTGAAGCTTTCTTT CSASGGQGTGTEAFF
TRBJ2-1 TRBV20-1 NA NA TGCAGTGCTAGGGGGGCCCCACCCCACAATGAGCAGTTCTTC CSARGAPPHNEQFF
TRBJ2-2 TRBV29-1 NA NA TGCAGCGTCAAAATGGGGCCGAACACCGGGGAGCCGTTTTTT CSVKMGPNTGEPFF
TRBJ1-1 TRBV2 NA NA TGTCTAAGTGAGGGTCTGAACACTGAAGCTTTCTTT CLSEGLNTEAFF
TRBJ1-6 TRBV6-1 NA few TGTGCCAGCAAGCCTCAGCAGCATAATTCACCCCTCCACTTT CASKPQQHNSPLHF
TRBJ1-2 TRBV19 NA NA TGTGCCAGTAGTGGGACGACAGGAGTCAGCTACACCTTC CASSGTTGVSYTF
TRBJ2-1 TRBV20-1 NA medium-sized TGCAGTGCAGAATTGACGGATTACAATGAGCAGTTCTTC CSAELTDYNEQFF
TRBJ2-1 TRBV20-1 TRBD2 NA TGCAGTCAGATAGCGGGGTCGTACAATGAGCAGTTCTTC CSQIAGSYNEQFF
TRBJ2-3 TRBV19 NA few TGTGCCAGTAGTACCCAGGGAAATTGGGTCGCAGATACGCAGTATTTT CASSTQGNWVADTQYF
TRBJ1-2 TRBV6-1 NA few TGTGCCAGCAGAGAACCCACTGACAATCTCTTAAATGGCTACACCTTC CASREPTDNLLNGYTF
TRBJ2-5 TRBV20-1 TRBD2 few TGCAGTGCTGCCCCTGGGACTACCAGGGAGACCCAGTACTTC CSAAPGTTRETQYF
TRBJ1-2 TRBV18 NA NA TGTGCCAGCTCACCGCCCGTTAATAGGGGGTATGGCTACACCTTC CASSPPVNRGYGYTF
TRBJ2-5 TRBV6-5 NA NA TGTGCCAGCAGTTACGGTCTTAAGGAGACCCAGTACTTC CASSYGLKETQYF
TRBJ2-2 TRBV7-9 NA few TGTGCCAGCAGCTTAACTGGGCCCGGGGAGCTGTTTTTT CASSLTGPGELFF
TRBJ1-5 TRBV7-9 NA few TGTGCCAGCAGCGCATCCGGGACTCCGCACGGGCCCCAGCATTTT CASSASGTPHGPQHF
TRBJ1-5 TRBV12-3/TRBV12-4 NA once TGTGCCAGCAGTTTAGGGCAGAATCAGCCCCAGCATTTT CASSLGQNQPQHF
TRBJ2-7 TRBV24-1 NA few TGTGCCACCAGTGATAGCCGGGACGCCACCTCCTACGAGCAGTACTTC CATSDSRDATSYEQYF
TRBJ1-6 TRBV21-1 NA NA TGTGCCAGCAGCAACATCCCGGGACAGTGCATGGGGGATTCACCCCTCCACTTT CASSNIPGQCMGDSPLHF
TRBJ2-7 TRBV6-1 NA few TGTGCCAGCCTGGGCGGGGTACCAAAAAAAAGCTCCTACGAGCAGTACTTC CASLGGVPKKSSYEQYF
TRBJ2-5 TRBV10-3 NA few TGTGCCACTGCTCGACAGGAACAAGAGACCCAGTACTTC CATARQEQETQYF